Listed below are T cell receptor beta chains from one sample, sequenced in a study of OX40 agonist ivuxolimab in advanced cancers. Generated by immunoSEQ multiplex PCR, the TCRdb table keeps only in-frame clones and is missing some. The sample yields fewer than 45,000 clones, around 84% seen once. Sequenced material: CD4+ or CD8+ T cells sorted from blood, taken in a trial of the OX40 agonist ivuxolimab. The receptors shown here come from an adult with an advanced solid tumor such as melanoma, head and neck, liver or kidney cancer. The CDR3 runs from the conserved cysteine through the conserved F or W. A D gene is named only where the DNA matches it firmly. Expanded clones get a size class; other rows say once, few or many, or leave the size out.

d_call | j_call | v_call | clone_size | cdr3_nt | cdr3_aa
NA | TRBJ2-1 | TRBV27 | NA | TGTGCCAGCAGGCTCGACAGACGCTCCTACAATGAGCAGTTCTTC | CASRLDRRSYNEQFF
NA | TRBJ2-7 | TRBV7-6 | NA | TGTGCCAGCAGCTATGGGACGGAATCCTACGAGCAGTACTTC | CASSYGTESYEQYF
NA | TRBJ2-7 | TRBV7-9 | NA | TGTGCCAGCAGCTTACGAGGGGCCTACGAGCAGTACTTC | CASSLRGAYEQYF
TRBD1 | TRBJ1-4 | TRBV6-5 | NA | TGTGCCAGCAGTAGCCGGGACAGCCTGAGAAAACTGTTTTTT | CASSSRDSLRKLFF
NA | TRBJ1-2 | TRBV27 | NA | TGTGCCAGCAGTTGGACAGCCGCAACGAACTATGGCTACACCTTC | CASSWTAATNYGYTF
TRBD1 | TRBJ1-1 | TRBV5-1 | NA | TGCGCCAGCAGCTCGACAGGGGTAGACACTGAAGCTTTCTTT | CASSSTGVDTEAFF
TRBD1 | TRBJ1-5 | TRBV6-5 | NA | TGTGCCAGCAGTTACTCGACAGGGTTTCAGCCCCAGCATTTT | CASSYSTGFQPQHF
NA | TRBJ1-2 | TRBV5-1 | NA | TGCGCCAGCAGCTCGGACATCAGCAAGGGCTACACCTTC | CASSSDISKGYTF
NA | TRBJ2-1 | TRBV7-3 | once | TGTGCCAGCAGCCCAACTAGTGCCAATGAGCAGTTCTTC | CASSPTSANEQFF
NA | TRBJ2-2 | TRBV27 | NA | TGTGCCAGCGCAGACCCGGACACAAACACCGGGGAGCTGTTTTTT | CASADPDTNTGELFF
NA | TRBJ2-3 | TRBV11-3 | once | TGTGCCAGCAGCGTCGGAGGGAGGCACCTCACAGATACGCAGTATTTT | CASSVGGRHLTDTQYF
NA | TRBJ1-2 | TRBV11-2 | NA | TGTGCCAGCAGCTTTTTCCCCTCGGAACACATATTCGATGGCTACACCTTC | CASSFFPSEHIFDGYTF
NA | TRBJ1-5 | TRBV19 | NA | TGTGCCAGTAGGGACAGTCCAAATCAGCCCCAGCATTTT | CASRDSPNQPQHF
TRBD2 | TRBJ2-3 | TRBV6-5 | NA | TGTGCCAGCAGTTCCGGACTAGCGGGGTCAGATACGCAGTATTTT | CASSSGLAGSDTQYF
NA | TRBJ2-5 | TRBV27 | NA | TGTGCCAGCAGTTTATGGCAGAAAGAGACCCAGTACTTC | CASSLWQKETQYF
NA | TRBJ2-1 | TRBV1 | NA | TGCACCAGCAGCCTGCGGGGGTCGGATGAGCAGTTCTTC | CTSSLRGSDEQFF
NA | TRBJ1-2 | TRBV19 | NA | TGTGCCACGCAAGGAACTAACTATGGCTACACCTTC | CATQGTNYGYTF
NA | TRBJ1-2 | TRBV4-3 | once | TGCGCCAGCGCGGGGGGGGGCCCGAATAACTATGGCTACACCTTC | CASAGGGPNNYGYTF
NA | TRBJ2-7 | TRBV5-5 | NA | TGTGCCAGCAGCCACGGTTGGGCGGACTACGAGCAGTACTTC | CASSHGWADYEQYF
TRBD2 | TRBJ2-1 | TRBV7-3 | NA | TGTGCCAGCAGCCTACTAGCGGGAAGGGTGGGTGAGCAGTTCTTC | CASSLLAGRVGEQFF
NA | TRBJ1-1 | TRBV9 | NA | TGTGCCAGCAGCGTAGAAGGGTACACTGAAGCTTTCTTT | CASSVEGYTEAFF
NA | TRBJ2-7 | TRBV6-8 | NA | TGTGCCAGCAGTTACATCCACGAGCAGTACTTC | CASSYIHEQYF
TRBD1 | TRBJ2-7 | TRBV10-2 | NA | TGCGCCAGCAGCCTCCGGGACAGACCCTACGAGCAGTACTTC | CASSLRDRPYEQYF
NA | TRBJ2-7 | TRBV5-1 | NA | TGCGCCAGCAGCTTGGGTGTCAAGGGGGGAACCTACGAGCAGTACTTC | CASSLGVKGGTYEQYF
TRBD1 | TRBJ1-3 | TRBV25-1 | once | TGTGCCAGCAGTGAATGGGACAGGGGGACCCCTCTTGGAAACACCATATATTTT | CASSEWDRGTPLGNTIYF
NA | TRBJ1-5 | TRBV27 | NA | TGTGCCAGCAGTTTATCCGTGGGGGGGAATCAGCCCCAGCATTTT | CASSLSVGGNQPQHF
NA | TRBJ1-3 | TRBV25-1 | NA | TGTGCCAGCAGTGAATATGGAGGCTCTGGAAACACCATATATTTT | CASSEYGGSGNTIYF
NA | TRBJ2-2 | TRBV7-9 | NA | TGTGCCAGCAGCTTAGCCCTCGGGGGTTCAAGAGGCGGGGAGCTGTTTTTT | CASSLALGGSRGGELFF
NA | TRBJ2-7 | TRBV4-1 | once | TGCGCCAGCAGCCAAGCTCGACAGGCCCCCTACGAGCAGTACTTC | CASSQARQAPYEQYF
TRBD2 | TRBJ2-6 | TRBV29-1 | NA | TGCAGCGTACCTAGCGGGCCAACTGGGGCCAACGTCCTGACTTTC | CSVPSGPTGANVLTF
NA | TRBJ1-2 | TRBV30 | NA | TGTGCCTGTAGGAGGACGGCCGGCTACACCTTC | CACRRTAGYTF
TRBD1 | TRBJ2-3 | TRBV9 | NA | TGTGCCAGCAGTTACTGGACAGGGTCAGATACGCAGTATTTT | CASSYWTGSDTQYF
NA | TRBJ1-1 | TRBV20-1 | NA | TGCAGTGCTAGAGTAGGAGTGAATGCTTTCTTT | CSARVGVNAFF
TRBD1 | TRBJ2-1 | TRBV4-3 | NA | TGCGCCAGCAGCCACGACAGGGTACGCAATGAGCAGTTCTTC | CASSHDRVRNEQFF
NA | TRBJ1-3 | TRBV4-3 | NA | TGCGCCAGCAGCCAAGAGTCCGGGTCCTTGAGAGGAAACACCATATATTTT | CASSQESGSLRGNTIYF
NA | TRBJ2-7 | TRBV19 | once | TGTGCCAGTAGTCAGGGCAGGGCGGACGAGCAGTACTTC | CASSQGRADEQYF
TRBD2 | TRBJ2-1 | TRBV6-5 | NA | TGTGCCAGCAGTCACGGGACTAGCGAGTTCTTC | CASSHGTSEFF
NA | TRBJ1-2 | TRBV15 | NA | TGTGCCACCAGCAGTCTTTCAGTGGAGGGTGGCTACACCTTC | CATSSLSVEGGYTF
NA | TRBJ2-7 | TRBV9 | NA | TGTGCCAGCAGCGTAGTCGGGGGCTACGAGCAGTACTTC | CASSVVGGYEQYF
NA | TRBJ1-2 | TRBV21-1 | NA | TGTGCCAGCAGCAATTGGGAATTGGGTGGCTACACCTTC | CASSNWELGGYTF
NA | TRBJ1-4 | TRBV5-6 | NA | TGTGCCAGCAGCTACGAGAGCCGGGGGCCTGAAAAACTGTTTTTT | CASSYESRGPEKLFF
TRBD1 | TRBJ1-6 | TRBV4-1 | NA | TGCGCCAGCAGCCAAGATGCGGACAGGGTCTCCTATAATTCACCCCTCCACTTT | CASSQDADRVSYNSPLHF
NA | TRBJ2-3 | TRBV13 | NA | TGTGCCAGCAGCCCCGGGGGAACAGATACGCAGTATTTT | CASSPGGTDTQYF
TRBD1 | TRBJ1-1 | TRBV9 | NA | TGTGCCAGCAGCCCAGGGGGGAAAATGAACACTGAAGCTTTCTTT | CASSPGGKMNTEAFF
TRBD2 | TRBJ2-1 | TRBV4-3 | few | TGCGCCAGCAGCCCGGTGGGGGGGGGATACAATGAGCAGTTCTTC | CASSPVGGGYNEQFF
NA | TRBJ1-6 | TRBV9 | NA | TGTGCCAGCAGCGGAAATAGGATTTATAGCTCCTATAATTCACCCCTCCACTTT | CASSGNRIYSSYNSPLHF